This T cell receptor beta chain was profiled in a study of cytomegalovirus exposure and HLA in healthy donors. Germline V gene lookup returns CDR1 SEHNR and CDR2 FQNEAQ (reference sequence). V lost 2 bases and J lost 1, with 17 bases in between. This CDR3 region has 17 residues. This clone was detected once. Its antigen is currently unknown. TCRdb's table, derived via immunoSEQ multiplex PCR, lists solely in-frame clones and lacks some. Of roughly 70,000 clones in the sample, around four fifths were seen once. Study-level results: Overall, around 160 TCR beta chains were annotated as cytomegalovirus-associated. Most observed TCR sequences were rare, whereas some public TCRs were detected in many donors.

The chain recombines TRBV7-9 with TRBJ1-1; TRBD1 might be the D (6 bases). The material sequenced was PBMCs. The sequence was obtained from a young man in good health and CMV-seronegative. The CDR3 coding sequence is TGTGCCAGCAGCTTAAGGGGGGGTTGGGAAAAGAACACTGAAGCTTTCTTT. This translates into CASSLRGGWEKNTEAFF. The variable domain in full, completed from reference TRBV7-9 and TRBJ1-1, reads DTGVSQNPRHKITKRGQNVTFRCDPISEHNRLYWYRQTLGQGPEFLTYFQNEAQLEKSRLLSDRFSAERPKGSFSTLEIQRTEQGDSAMYLCASSLRGGWEKNTEAFFGQGTRLTVV.